This T cell receptor beta chain is from a study of cytomegalovirus exposure and HLA in healthy donors. PCR was performed using 60 Vbeta and 13 Jbeta primers. Profiling relied on immunoSEQ multiplex PCR, and the TCRdb table lists in-frame clones only, not all of them. The table shows 210,000 or so clones, with around 78% occurring only once. With respect to this clone: Its antigen remains unidentified.

V lost 5 bases to trimming and J lost 0 bases, with 5 bases between them. The CDR3 sequence is 13 residues long. Germline CDR1 reads SGHRS; CDR2 reads YFSETQ. General observations from the study: According to a later analysis, most TCR beta chains associated with CMV appeared HLA-restricted. Excluded were some V segments that proved indistinguishable, including TRBV6-2 and TRBV6-3.

This TCR derives from a boy under 18 in good health and CMV-seronegative. The chain joins TRBV5-1 to TRBJ1-4; no reliable D call. Sequenced material: PBMCs. Here the CDR3 reads CASSSATNEKLFF. The CDR3 coding sequence is TGCGCCAGCAGTTCTGCAACTAATGAAAAACTGTTTTTT.